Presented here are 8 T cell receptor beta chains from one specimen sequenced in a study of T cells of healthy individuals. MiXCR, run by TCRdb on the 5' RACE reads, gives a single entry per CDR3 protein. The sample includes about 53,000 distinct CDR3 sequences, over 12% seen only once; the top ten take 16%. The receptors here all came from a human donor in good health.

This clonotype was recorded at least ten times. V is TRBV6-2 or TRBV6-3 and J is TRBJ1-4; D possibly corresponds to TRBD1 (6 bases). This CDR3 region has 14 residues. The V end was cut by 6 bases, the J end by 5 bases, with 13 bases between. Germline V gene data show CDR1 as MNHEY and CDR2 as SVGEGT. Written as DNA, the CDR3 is TGTGCCAGCAGAAACCAGGGGTCAAATGAAAAACTGTTTTTT. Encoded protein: CASRNQGSNEKLFF.

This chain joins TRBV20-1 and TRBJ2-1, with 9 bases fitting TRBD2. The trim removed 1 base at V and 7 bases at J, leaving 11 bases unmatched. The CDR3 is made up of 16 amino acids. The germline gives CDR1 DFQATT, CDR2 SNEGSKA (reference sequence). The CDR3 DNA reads TGCAGTGCTAGAGGACTAGCGGCCCTGTCTGGTAATGAGCAGTTCTTC. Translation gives CSARGLAALSGNEQFF.

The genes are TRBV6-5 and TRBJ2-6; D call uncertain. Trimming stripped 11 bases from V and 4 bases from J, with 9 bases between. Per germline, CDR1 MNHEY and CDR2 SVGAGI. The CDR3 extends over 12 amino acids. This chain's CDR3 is CAARSGANVLTF. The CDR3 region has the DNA TGTGCCGCCCGCTCCGGGGCCAACGTCCTGACTTTC.

CDR3 DNA: TGCAGTGCTCGGGATACGGGACAGGGATTGAGTGAGCAGTACTTC. Its translation: CSARDTGQGLSEQYF. This sequence joins TRBV20-1 and TRBJ2-7; 9 bases fit TRBD1. V dropped 5 bases and J dropped 7; count of bases not matched to a gene: 15. Per germline, CDR1 DFQATT and CDR2 SNEGSKA (reference sequence). The CDR3 has 15 residues.

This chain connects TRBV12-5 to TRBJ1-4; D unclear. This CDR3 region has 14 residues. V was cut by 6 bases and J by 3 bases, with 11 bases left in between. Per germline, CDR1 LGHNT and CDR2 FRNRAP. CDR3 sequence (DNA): TGTGCTAGTGGCCCGTCGGGAGCTAATGAAAAACTGTTTTTT. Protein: CASGPSGANEKLFF.

Here the CDR3 reads CSVGRVAGNTIYF. CDR3 coding DNA: TGCAGTGTCGGTAGAGTGGCTGGAAACACCATATATTTT. The chain carries TRBV20-1 and TRBJ1-3; D gene unclear. This CDR3 has 13 residues. The V end was cut by 7 bases, the J end by 2 bases, with 12 bases between. In germline, CDR1 is DFQATT, CDR2 SNEGSKA (reference sequence).

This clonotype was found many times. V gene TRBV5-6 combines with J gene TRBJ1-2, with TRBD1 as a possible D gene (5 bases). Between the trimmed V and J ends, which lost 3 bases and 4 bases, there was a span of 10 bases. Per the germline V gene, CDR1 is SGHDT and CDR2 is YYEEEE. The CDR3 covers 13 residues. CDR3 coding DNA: TGTGCCAGCAGCTCCCGACAGCCCTATGGCTACACCTTC. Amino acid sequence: CASSSRQPYGYTF.

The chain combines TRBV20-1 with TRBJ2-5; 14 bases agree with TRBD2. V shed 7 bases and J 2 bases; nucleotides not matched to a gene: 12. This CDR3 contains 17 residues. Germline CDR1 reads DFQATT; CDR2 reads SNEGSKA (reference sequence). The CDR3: CSVRDTGLAGGQETQYF. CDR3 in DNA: TGCAGTGTCAGAGATACTGGACTAGCGGGAGGACAAGAGACCCAGTACTTC.